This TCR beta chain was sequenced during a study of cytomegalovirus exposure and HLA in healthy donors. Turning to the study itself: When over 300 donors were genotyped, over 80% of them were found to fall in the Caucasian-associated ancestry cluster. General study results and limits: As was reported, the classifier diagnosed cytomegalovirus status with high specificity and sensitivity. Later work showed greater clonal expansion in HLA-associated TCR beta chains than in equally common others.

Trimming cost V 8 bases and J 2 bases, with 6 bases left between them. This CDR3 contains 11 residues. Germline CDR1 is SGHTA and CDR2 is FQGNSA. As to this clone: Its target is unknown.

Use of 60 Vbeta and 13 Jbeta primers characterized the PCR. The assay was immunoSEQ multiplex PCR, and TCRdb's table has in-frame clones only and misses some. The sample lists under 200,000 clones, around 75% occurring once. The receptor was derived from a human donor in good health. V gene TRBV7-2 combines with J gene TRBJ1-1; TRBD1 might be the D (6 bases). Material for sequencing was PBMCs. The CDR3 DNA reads TGTGCCAGCGGGACAAACACTGAAGCTTTCTTT. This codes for CASGTNTEAFF.